These T cell receptor beta chains were read from a single sample in a study of blood T cells in healthy people across ages. TCRdb reanalysed the 5' RACE reads using MiXCR and keeps one entry per CDR3 protein. The sample has about 770,000 distinct CDR3 sequences, 40% to 50% seen once; the top ten hold about 19%. The sequenced material came from blood. The source is a man aged 60 to 69 in good health. CDR3s include the opening cysteine and the closing phenylalanine or tryptophan. D genes are given only for firm matches. Some rows have no size entry. The others give once, few or many, or a class for an expanded clone.

V	D	size	J	CDR3	DNA
TRBV9	TRBD1	.	TRBJ1-2	CASSPGTGEGCGYTF	TGTGCCAGCAGCCCAGGGACAGGGGAGGGGTGTGGCTACACCTTC
TRBV25-1	.	few	TRBJ1-6	CASSDVAGSSYNSPLHF	TGTGCCAGCAGTGATGTTGCTGGAAGCTCCTATAATTCACCCCTCCACTTT
TRBV2	.	.	TRBJ1-2	CASSEDGVHPLIYGYTF	TGTGCCAGCAGTGAAGACGGGGTACATCCCCTTATCTATGGCTACACCTTC
TRBV5-1	TRBD2	.	TRBJ2-5	CASSLVAAGENIKRETQYF	TGCGCCAGCAGCTTGGTCGCGGCGGGGGAGAATATCAAACGAGAGACCCAGTACTTC
TRBV20-1	.	once	TRBJ2-1	CSAHAPTNYNEQFF	TGCAGTGCCCACGCCCCGACTAACTACAATGAGCAGTTCTTC
TRBV12-3/TRBV12-4	TRBD1	.	TRBJ1-1	CASTKGAQNTEAFF	TGTGCCAGCACTAAGGGGGCGCAGAACACTGAAGCTTTCTTT
TRBV9	.	once	TRBJ1-2	CASSVAVANYGYTF	TGTGCCAGCAGCGTAGCGGTCGCTAACTATGGCTACACCTTC
TRBV5-1	.	few	TRBJ2-6	CASSFEVGDVLTF	TGCGCCAGCAGCTTCGAGGTGGGGGATGTCCTGACTTTC
TRBV20-1	.	many	TRBJ2-3	CSARDVTGLLDTQYF	TGCAGTGCTAGAGACGTTACCGGGCTACTAGATACGCAGTATTTT
TRBV4-1	.	.	TRBJ1-1	CASSHVSGQEAFF	TGCGCCAGCAGCCATGTATCGGGACAAGAAGCTTTCTTT
TRBV5-1	TRBD2	few	TRBJ2-5	CASSVPTSGGETQYF	TGCGCCAGCAGCGTCCCCACTAGCGGGGGGGAGACCCAGTACTTC
TRBV12-3/TRBV12-4	.	few	TRBJ2-1	CASSSTGPLSYNEQFF	TGTGCCAGCAGTTCCACAGGGCCCTTGTCCTACAATGAGCAGTTCTTC
TRBV9	.	few	TRBJ2-7	CASSVEPRSYEQYF	TGTGCCAGCAGCGTAGAACCCCGATCCTACGAGCAGTACTTC
TRBV10-3	.	.	TRBJ2-3	CAISESLSDTQYF	TGTGCCATCAGTGAGTCCCTATCAGATACGCAGTATTTT
TRBV9	.	.	TRBJ2-3	CASSVRFADTQYF	TGTGCCAGCAGCGTACGGTTTGCAGATACGCAGTATTTT
TRBV18	.	.	TRBJ1-1	CASSPSRAGKRNTEAFF	TGTGCCAGCTCACCATCCCGGGCGGGAAAAAGGAACACTGAAGCTTTCTTT
TRBV7-6	.	.	TRBJ2-3	CASSPFGALEPDTQYF	TGTGCCAGCAGCCCTTTTGGGGCCCTGGAGCCAGATACGCAGTATTTT
TRBV20-1	.	.	TRBJ1-1	CSASGLQGPAFF	TGCAGTGCTAGCGGGCTTCAGGGACCAGCTTTCTTT
TRBV12-3/TRBV12-4	.	few	TRBJ2-1	CASSFDSSYNEQFF	TGTGCCAGCAGTTTTGACAGCTCCTACAATGAGCAGTTCTTC
TRBV6-5	TRBD1	few	TRBJ1-5	CASSADRGDQPQHF	TGTGCCAGCAGCGCCGACAGGGGGGATCAGCCCCAGCATTTT
TRBV20-1	.	.	TRBJ1-6	CSASLPTDSPLHF	TGCAGTGCTAGTCTGCCAACAGATTCACCCCTCCACTTT
TRBV12-3/TRBV12-4	.	.	TRBJ2-6	CASSDGANVLTF	TGTGCCAGCTCTGATGGGGCCAACGTCCTGACTTTC
TRBV6-5	.	.	TRBJ1-1	CASSYSTGEAFF	TGTGCCAGCAGTTACTCGACGGGTGAAGCTTTCTTT
TRBV7-3	.	few	TRBJ2-1	CASSLRDRSDEQFF	TGTGCCAGCAGCTTACGGGACCGAAGCGATGAGCAGTTCTTC
TRBV3-1	.	.	TRBJ2-5	CASSQGSLKPGSQETQYF	TGTGCCAGCAGCCAAGGATCCCTTAAGCCTGGGAGCCAAGAGACCCAGTACTTC
TRBV6-2/TRBV6-3	TRBD1	once	TRBJ2-7	CASTRPGTGGYEQYF	TGTGCCAGTACAAGACCCGGGACAGGGGGCTACGAGCAGTACTTC
TRBV7-9	.	.	TRBJ2-1	CASSLGGYGSYNEQFF	TGTGCCAGCAGCTTAGGGGGGTATGGCTCCTACAATGAGCAGTTCTTC
TRBV11-3	.	.	TRBJ2-7	CASSLPRGREQYF	TGTGCCAGCAGCTTGCCCAGGGGACGCGAGCAGTACTTC
TRBV20-1	TRBD1	.	TRBJ1-2	CSARDSNYGHTF	TGCAGTGCCCGGGACAGCAACTATGGCCACACCTTC
TRBV5-1	.	.	TRBJ1-6	CASSLSDNSPLHF	TGCGCCAGCAGCTTGTCTGATAATTCACCCCTCCACTTT
TRBV10-1	.	many	TRBJ1-2	CASSGGSGYTF	TGCGCCAGCAGTGGGGGTTCCGGCTACACCTTC
TRBV7-9	TRBD2	.	TRBJ2-1	CASSLVVTSTSYNEQFF	TGTGCCAGCAGCTTAGTTGTGACTAGCACGTCCTACAATGAGCAGTTCTTC
TRBV7-2	.	.	TRBJ1-4	CASSITTNEKLFF	TGTGCCAGCAGCATTACAACTAATGAAAAACTGTTTTTT
TRBV5-1	.	once	TRBJ2-5	CASSFAFRETQYF	TGCGCCAGCAGCTTTGCGTTTCGGGAGACCCAGTACTTC
TRBV6-5	TRBD1	.	TRBJ2-3	CASSQYRGSDTQYF	TGTGCCAGCAGCCAATACAGGGGATCGGATACGCAGTATTTT
TRBV12-3/TRBV12-4	.	.	TRBJ2-3	CASSKTSGSPTDTQYF	TGTGCCAGCAGTAAAACCTCCGGGTCCCCAACAGATACGCAGTATTTT
TRBV20-1	TRBD1	.	TRBJ1-4	CSARSGTVNEKLFF	TGCAGTGCTAGATCCGGGACAGTAAATGAAAAACTGTTTTTT
TRBV27	.	few	TRBJ1-5	CASSLGTPNQPQHF	TGTGCCAGCAGTTTGGGGACACCCAATCAGCCCCAGCATTTT
TRBV4-1	TRBD1	.	TRBJ1-6	CASSRIQGPGTVNFLSSYNSPLHF	TGCGCCAGCAGCCGAATCCAGGGACCCGGGACAGTGAATTTCTTAAGCTCCTATAATTCACCCCTCCACTTT
TRBV20-1	.	.	TRBJ2-5	CSASQTSNEQYF	TGCAGTGCTAGCCAGACTTCCAATGAGCAGTACTTC
TRBV7-2	.	.	TRBJ1-2	CASSLPGPFQYRYGYTF	TGTGCCAGCAGCCTACCCGGGCCTTTCCAGTATCGGTATGGCTACACCTTC
TRBV20-1	TRBD1	.	TRBJ1-2	CSAGQGTNYGYTF	TGCAGTGCTGGACAGGGGACTAACTATGGCTACACCTTC
TRBV11-2	TRBD1	few	TRBJ1-2	CASRVPGRGRVGYTF	TGTGCCAGCAGGGTCCCAGGTAGGGGGCGAGTTGGCTACACCTTC